The clone carrying this T cell receptor (beta chain) appeared many times. The antigen is not known. This record belongs to a study of identical twins. Study observations and caveats: Insertions ran lower in abundant cord blood beta clonotypes, though not in memory repertoires. Among monozygotic twins, out-of-frame TCR alpha sharing exceeded what models predicted.

A universal primer site arose from template switching, and cDNA bore unique molecular identifiers. TCRdb reanalysed the 5' RACE reads using MiXCR and keeps one entry per CDR3 protein. The sample holds under 350,000 distinct CDR3 sequences, 9.5% seen once. The CDR3 contains 14 residues. Trimming cost V 8 bases and J 3 bases, with 15 bases left between them. Germline CDR1 SGHRS, CDR2 YFSETQ. This sample was shared with a second study, whose subject was yellow fever vaccine responses in identical twins. That study adds: Reportedly, the response of twins' T cells to the vaccine seemed partly convergent, partly personalized.

The sequencing input was CD8+ T cells sorted from blood. This rearrangement joins TRBV5-1 to TRBJ2-1; weak D call: TRBD1 (5 bases). The origin of this receptor is a woman aged 18 to 35 in good health. The CDR3 loop is CARRIGADYNEQFF. The CDR3 coding sequence is TGCGCCAGACGTATTGGGGCGGACTACAATGAGCAGTTCTTC. The full variable domain, its missing parts supplied by reference TRBV5-1 and TRBJ2-1, is KAGVTQTPRYLIKTRGQQVTLSCSPISGHRSVSWYQQTPGQGLQFLFEYFSETQRNKGNFPGRFSGRQFSNSRSEMNVSTLELGDSALYLCARRIGADYNEQFFGPGTRLTVL.